This T cell receptor beta chain was sequenced during a study of shared T cell receptors in the human thymus. The CDR3 spans 14 residues. V lost 4 bases and J 8 bases, leaving 15 bases between the germline ends. The V gene's germline CDR1 is SGHNT and CDR2 YYREEE (reference sequence). Only in-frame clones appear in the TCRdb table, and some are missing; sequencing was by immunoSEQ multiplex PCR. The top ten hold under 0.01% of the sample, which has about 710,000 clones, about 89% seen once. These data are also associated with another study on human thymus T cells. That paper notes: Within thymic and blood repertoires, V and J gene usage appeared to be biased. Related work showed strongly overlapping thymic repertoires across unrelated individuals.

The specimen was thymocytes. J is TRBJ1-4 and V is TRBV5-4; possibly TRBD1 for D (5 bases). This clonotype was sampled from a boy under two years old with a congenital heart defect. CDR3 in DNA: TGTGCCAGCAGCAGGCGGGGGGGTGGCGAAAAACTGTTTTTT. This translates into CASSRRGGGEKLFF.